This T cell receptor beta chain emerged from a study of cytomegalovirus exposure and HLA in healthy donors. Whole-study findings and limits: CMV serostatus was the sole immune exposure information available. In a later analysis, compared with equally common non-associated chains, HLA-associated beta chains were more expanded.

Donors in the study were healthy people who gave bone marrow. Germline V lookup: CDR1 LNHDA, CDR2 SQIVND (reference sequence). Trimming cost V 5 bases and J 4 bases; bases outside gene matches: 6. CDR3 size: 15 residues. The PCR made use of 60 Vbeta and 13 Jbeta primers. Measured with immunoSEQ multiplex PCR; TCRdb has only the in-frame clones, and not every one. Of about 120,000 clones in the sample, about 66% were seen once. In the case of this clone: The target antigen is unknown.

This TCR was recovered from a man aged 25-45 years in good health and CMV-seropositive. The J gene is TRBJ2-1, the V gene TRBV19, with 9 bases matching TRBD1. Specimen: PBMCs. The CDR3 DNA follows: TGTGCCAGTAGTCTGACACAGGGGGCGTACAATGAGCAGTTCTTC. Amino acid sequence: CASSLTQGAYNEQFF.